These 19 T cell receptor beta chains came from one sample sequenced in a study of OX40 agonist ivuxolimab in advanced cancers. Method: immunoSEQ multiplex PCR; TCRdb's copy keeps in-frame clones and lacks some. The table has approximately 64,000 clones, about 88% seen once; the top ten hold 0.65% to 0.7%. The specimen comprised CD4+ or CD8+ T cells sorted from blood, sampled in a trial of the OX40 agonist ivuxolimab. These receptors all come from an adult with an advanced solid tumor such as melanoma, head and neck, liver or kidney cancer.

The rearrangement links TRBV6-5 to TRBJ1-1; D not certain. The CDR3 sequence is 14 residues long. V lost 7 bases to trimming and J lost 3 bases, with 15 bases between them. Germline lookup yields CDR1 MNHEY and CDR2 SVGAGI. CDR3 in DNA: TGTGCCAGCACACCGGCCCGGCTTTACACTGAAGCTTTCTTT. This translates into CASTPARLYTEAFF.

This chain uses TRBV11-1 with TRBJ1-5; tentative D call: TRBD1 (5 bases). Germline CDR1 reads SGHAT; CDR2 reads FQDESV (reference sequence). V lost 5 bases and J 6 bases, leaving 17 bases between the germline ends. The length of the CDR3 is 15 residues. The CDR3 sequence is CASSRSGDGLQPQHF. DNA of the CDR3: TGTGCCAGCAGCAGGTCGGGGGATGGTCTTCAGCCCCAGCATTTT.

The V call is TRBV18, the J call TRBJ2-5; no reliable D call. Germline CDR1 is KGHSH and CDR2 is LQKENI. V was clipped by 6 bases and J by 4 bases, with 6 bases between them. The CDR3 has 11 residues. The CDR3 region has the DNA TGTGCCAGCTCCCAGAGAGAGACCCAGTACTTC. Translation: CASSQRETQYF.

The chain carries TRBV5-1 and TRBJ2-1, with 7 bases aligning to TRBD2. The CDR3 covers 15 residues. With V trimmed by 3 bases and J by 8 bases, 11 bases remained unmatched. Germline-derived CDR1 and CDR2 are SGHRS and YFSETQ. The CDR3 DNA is TGCGCCAGCAGCTACAGTGGGGAGGGGCTAGATGAGCAGTTCTTC. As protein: CASSYSGEGLDEQFF.

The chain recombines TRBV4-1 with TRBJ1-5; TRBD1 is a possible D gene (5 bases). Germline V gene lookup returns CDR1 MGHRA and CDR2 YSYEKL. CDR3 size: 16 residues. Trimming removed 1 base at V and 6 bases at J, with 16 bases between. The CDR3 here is CASSQGGGGLGQPQHF. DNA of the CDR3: TGCGCCAGCAGCCAAGGTGGGGGTGGCCTGGGTCAGCCCCAGCATTTT.

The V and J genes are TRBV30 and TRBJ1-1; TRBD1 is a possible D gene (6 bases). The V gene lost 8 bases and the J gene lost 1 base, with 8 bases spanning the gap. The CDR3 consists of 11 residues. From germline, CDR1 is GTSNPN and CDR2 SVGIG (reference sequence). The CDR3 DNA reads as TGTGCCGCAGGGGAGAACACTGAAGCTTTCTTT. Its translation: CAAGENTEAFF.

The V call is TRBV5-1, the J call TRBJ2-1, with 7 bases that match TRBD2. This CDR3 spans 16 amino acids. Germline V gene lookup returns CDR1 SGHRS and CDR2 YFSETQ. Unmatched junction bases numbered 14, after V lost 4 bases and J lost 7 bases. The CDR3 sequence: CASSPRRLAEGNEQFF. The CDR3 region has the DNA TGCGCCAGCAGCCCTAGGAGGCTAGCGGAAGGGAATGAGCAGTTCTTC.

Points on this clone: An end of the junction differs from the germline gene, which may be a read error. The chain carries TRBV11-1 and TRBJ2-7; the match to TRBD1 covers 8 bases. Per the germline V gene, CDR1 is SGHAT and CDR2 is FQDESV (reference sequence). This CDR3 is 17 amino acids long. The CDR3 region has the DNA TGTGCCACCACTGCCCCCAGGGGGCCCGATAGCTCCCACGAGCAGTACTTC. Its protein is CATTAPRGPDSSHEQYF.

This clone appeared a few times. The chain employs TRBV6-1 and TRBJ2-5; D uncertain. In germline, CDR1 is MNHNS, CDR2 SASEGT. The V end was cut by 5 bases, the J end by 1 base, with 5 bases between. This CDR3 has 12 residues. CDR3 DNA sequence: TGTGCCAGCAGTCTCACCCAAGAGACCCAGTACTTC. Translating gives CASSLTQETQYF.

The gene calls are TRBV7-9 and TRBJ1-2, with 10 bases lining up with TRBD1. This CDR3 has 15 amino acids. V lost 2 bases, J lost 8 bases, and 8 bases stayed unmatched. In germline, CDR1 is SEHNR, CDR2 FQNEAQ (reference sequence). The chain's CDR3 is CASSLIDRGPEGYTF. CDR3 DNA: TGTGCCAGCAGCTTAATCGACAGGGGGCCGGAGGGCTACACCTTC.

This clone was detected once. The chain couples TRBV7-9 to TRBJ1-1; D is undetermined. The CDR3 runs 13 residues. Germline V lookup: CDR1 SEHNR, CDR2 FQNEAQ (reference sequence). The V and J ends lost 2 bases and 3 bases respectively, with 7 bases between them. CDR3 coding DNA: TGTGCCAGCAGCTTATACGGGGACACTGAAGCTTTCTTT. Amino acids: CASSLYGDTEAFF.

CDR3 sequence: CASSQTPSERTGELFF. The DNA for the CDR3 is TGCGCCAGCAGCCAAACCCCTAGCGAACGTACCGGGGAGCTGTTTTTT. The V call is TRBV4-1, the J call TRBJ2-2, with a weak D call TRBD2 (6 bases). The V gene lost 2 bases and the J gene lost 5 bases, with 15 bases spanning the gap. The CDR3 spans 16 residues. In germline, CDR1 is MGHRA, CDR2 YSYEKL.

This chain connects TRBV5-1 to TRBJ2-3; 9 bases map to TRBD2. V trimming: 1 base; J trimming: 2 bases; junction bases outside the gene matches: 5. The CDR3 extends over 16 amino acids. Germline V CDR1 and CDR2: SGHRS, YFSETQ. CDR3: CASSLQSSGNTDTQYF. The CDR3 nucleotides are TGCGCCAGCAGCTTGCAGTCTAGCGGGAACACAGATACGCAGTATTTT.

CDR3 nucleotides: TGTGCCAGCAGGCAATGGGGGGGCCAGGGACAGCCCCAGCATTTT. Protein: CASRQWGGQGQPQHF. V gene TRBV28 combines with J gene TRBJ1-5; TRBD1 is a possible D gene (6 bases). This CDR3 contains 15 residues. Trimming pared 6 bases from V and 7 bases from J, leaving 19 bases between. Germline values: CDR1 MDHEN, CDR2 SYDVKM.

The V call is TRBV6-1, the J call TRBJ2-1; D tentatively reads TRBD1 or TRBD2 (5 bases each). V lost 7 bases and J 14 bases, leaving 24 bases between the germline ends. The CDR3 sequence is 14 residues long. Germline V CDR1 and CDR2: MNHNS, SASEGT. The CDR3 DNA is TGTGCCAGCATCTCATCCCCGAGGGGCCCAAGGGAGTTCTTC. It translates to CASISSPRGPREFF.

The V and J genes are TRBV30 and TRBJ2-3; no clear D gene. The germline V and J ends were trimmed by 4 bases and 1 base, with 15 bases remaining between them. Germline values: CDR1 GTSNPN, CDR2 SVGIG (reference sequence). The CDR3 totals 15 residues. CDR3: CAWNTKGMGTDTQYF. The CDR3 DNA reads TGTGCCTGGAATACCAAAGGGATGGGCACAGATACGCAGTATTTT.

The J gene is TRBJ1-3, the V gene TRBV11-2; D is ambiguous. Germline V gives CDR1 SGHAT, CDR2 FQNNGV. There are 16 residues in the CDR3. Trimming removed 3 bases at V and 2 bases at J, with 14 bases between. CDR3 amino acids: CASSFTSIQAGNTIYF. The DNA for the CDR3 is TGTGCCAGCAGCTTTACATCAATTCAAGCTGGAAACACCATATATTTT. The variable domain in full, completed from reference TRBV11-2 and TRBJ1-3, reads EAGVAQSPRYKIIEKRQSVAFWCNPISGHATLYWYQQILGQGPKLLIQFQNNGVVDDSQLPKDRFSAERLKGVDSTLKIQPAKLEDSAVYLCASSFTSIQAGNTIYFGEGSWLTVV.

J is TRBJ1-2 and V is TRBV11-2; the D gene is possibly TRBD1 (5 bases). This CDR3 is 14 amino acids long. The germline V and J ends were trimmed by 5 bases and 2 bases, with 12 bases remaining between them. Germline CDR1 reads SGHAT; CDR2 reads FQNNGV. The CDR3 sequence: CASSGGTVNYGYTF. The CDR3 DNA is TGTGCCAGCAGCGGAGGGACGGTAAACTATGGCTACACCTTC. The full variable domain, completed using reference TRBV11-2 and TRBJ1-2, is EAGVAQSPRYKIIEKRQSVAFWCNPISGHATLYWYQQILGQGPKLLIQFQNNGVVDDSQLPKDRFSAERLKGVDSTLKIQPAKLEDSAVYLCASSGGTVNYGYTFGSGTRLTVV.

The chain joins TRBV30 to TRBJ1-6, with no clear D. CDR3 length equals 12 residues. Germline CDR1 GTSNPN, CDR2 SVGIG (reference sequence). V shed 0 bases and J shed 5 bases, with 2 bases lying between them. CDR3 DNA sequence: TGTGCCTGGAGTGTGGATAATTCACCCCTCCACTTT. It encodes CAWSVDNSPLHF.